This T cell receptor beta chain stems from a study of T cells after yellow fever vaccination. Study overall: Fractions containing few cells were prepared with SMART-Seq v4 Ultra Low Input.

V lost 5 bases, J lost 5 bases, and 11 bases lay in between. There are 13 residues in the CDR3. Germline CDR1 reads SGHTA; CDR2 reads FQGNSA. Study-level points and caveats: Most primary-vaccination clones reappeared after the booster (around 95% CD4, about 87% CD8).

The study made its TCR cDNA through 5'RACE template switching. That step introduced a universal primer site along with UMIs. From the 5' RACE reads, TCRdb called clonotypes with MiXCR, one entry per CDR3 protein. The sample holds about 340,000 distinct CDR3 sequences, approximately 4% seen once. In this sample, this clonotype turned up many times. As yet, its antigen is unknown. The sequencing here drew on PBMCs, taken 5 days after the yellow fever booster vaccination. V is TRBV7-2 and J is TRBJ2-3; D is possibly TRBD2 (5 bases). This clonotype was obtained from a man aged 18 to 35 who received the YFV17D yellow fever vaccine. Written as DNA, the CDR3 is TGTGCCAGCAGCCAATCCGGGGTAGATACGCAGTATTTT. Its protein product is CASSQSGVDTQYF.